Listed here are 24 T cell receptor beta chains from one sample, sequenced in a study of T-cell reconstitution after alpha-beta-depleted transplantation in children. The TCRbeta library was prepared with unique molecular identifiers. TCRdb itself ran the PCR reads through MiXCR, one entry per CDR3 protein. The data show about 510,000 distinct CDR3 sequences, 10% to 12% seen once. The sequencing here drew on PBMCs, mostly from graft donor cells, taken 180 days after TCRalphabeta/CD19-depleted stem cell transplant. The receptor source for this set is a female patient aged 2-9 years who had a stem cell transplant for aplastic anemia, so the T cells may come from the graft donor.

This clonotype appeared a few times. This chain joins TRBV20-1 and TRBJ2-3; 10 bases align to TRBD2. Trimming at V came to 7 bases and at J to 1 base, leaving 8 bases not matched to a gene. The CDR3 length is 15 residues. Germline values: CDR1 DFQATT, CDR2 SNEGSKA (reference sequence). The DNA of the CDR3 is TGCAGTGTGAGTAGCGGGAGGCTACGCACAGATACGCAGTATTTT. This translates into CSVSSGRLRTDTQYF.

This clonotype was observed a handful of times. This chain connects TRBV9 to TRBJ2-1; the D gene is possibly TRBD1 (6 bases). Trimming took off 5 bases at V and 0 bases at J, with 15 bases between the two ends. Per germline, CDR1 SGDLS and CDR2 YYNGEE. The CDR3 contains 16 residues. CDR3 DNA sequence: TGTGCCAGCAGTACCAGATGGGACACCTCCTACAATGAGCAGTTCTTC. It yields the protein CASSTRWDTSYNEQFF.

This clonotype was recorded at least ten times. The chain carries TRBV5-1 and TRBJ2-1; possible D gene TRBD1, 5 bases. Germline loops: CDR1 SGHRS, CDR2 YFSETQ. V was clipped by 2 bases and J by 6 bases, with 12 bases between them. This CDR3 is 14 amino acids long. The CDR3 spells CASSFDRKTNEQFF. In DNA, the CDR3 is TGCGCCAGCAGCTTTGACAGAAAAACCAATGAGCAGTTCTTC.

The CDR3 bases are TGTGCCAGCTCGGTCCCCGGGTCCTACGAGCAGTACGTC. Its translation: CASSVPGSYEQYV. The chain carries TRBV11-2 and TRBJ2-7, with no clear D. The CDR3 is 13 residues long. V lost 8 bases and J lost 1, with 12 bases in between. The V gene's germline CDR1 is SGHAT and CDR2 FQNNGV.

The chain has TRBV20-1 and TRBJ2-1, with 11 bases identical to TRBD1. This CDR3 is 14 amino acids long. Germline CDR1 DFQATT, CDR2 SNEGSKA (reference sequence). J gave up 7 bases and V 3 bases, and 5 bases lay outside the gene matches. As DNA, the CDR3 is TGCAGTGCTAGGGGACAGGGGGGAGGAAATGAGCAGTTCTTC. This gives the protein CSARGQGGGNEQFF.

This chain's CDR3 is CASTSRASDPLYEQYV. The CDR3 DNA is TGTGCCAGCACCTCACGGGCCTCAGACCCCCTATACGAGCAGTACGTC. The chain uses TRBV11-2 and TRBJ2-7; no reliable D call. The V end lost 7 bases, the J end lost 4 bases, and 23 bases lay between the germline ends. Germline lookup yields CDR1 SGHAT and CDR2 FQNNGV. The CDR3 is 16 residues long.

This clonotype was seen ten or more times. This chain uses TRBV29-1 with TRBJ2-5; 13 bases line up with TRBD2. This CDR3 region has 15 residues. Germline V gene sequence: CDR1 SQVTM, CDR2 ANQGSEA. V lost 6 bases and J lost 5; bases outside the gene matches: 9. The DNA for the CDR3 is TGCAGCGTACCCGGGACTAGCGGGATGGGTGAGACCCAGTACTTC. This codes for CSVPGTSGMGETQYF.

The table lists this clonotype with a few counts. The CDR3 loop is CASSHSYGQGYTGELFF. In DNA form, the CDR3 reads TGTGCCAGCAGTCATAGCTACGGACAGGGCTACACCGGGGAGCTGTTTTTT. The chain recombines TRBV25-1 with TRBJ2-2, with TRBD1 matching 8 bases. The CDR3 extends over 17 amino acids. Germline lookup yields CDR1 MGHDK and CDR2 SYGVNS. V shed 5 bases, J shed 3 bases, and the junction held 11 bases outside the gene matches.

V gene TRBV15 combines with J gene TRBJ2-5; D remains unclear. The length of the CDR3 is 17 residues. V lost 0 bases and J lost 2, with 16 bases in between. Germline assignment: CDR1 LNHNV and CDR2 YYDKDF (reference sequence). CDR3 DNA: TGTGCCACCAGCAGAGATGGCCCTCGGTTGGGACAAGAGACCCAGTACTTC. It translates to CATSRDGPRLGQETQYF.

The chain is built from TRBV20-1 and TRBJ1-6; maybe TRBD1 (6 bases). Deletions cut 3 bases from V and 2 bases from J, with 14 bases between. This CDR3 spans 16 amino acids. Looked up from germline, CDR1 is DFQATT and CDR2 is SNEGSKA (reference sequence). This CDR3 reads CSARRDTLPYNSPLHF. CDR3 sequence (DNA): TGCAGTGCTAGGAGGGACACGCTACCCTATAATTCACCCCTCCACTTT.

This sequence joins TRBV30 and TRBJ2-3; a possible D gene is TRBD2 (6 bases). The V and J ends lost 6 bases and 2 bases respectively, with 15 bases between them. Germline V gene sequence: CDR1 GTSNPN, CDR2 SVGIG (reference sequence). CDR3 length equals 14 residues. CDR3 loop: CACSQAGPTDTQYF. The CDR3 DNA is TGTGCCTGTTCTCAAGCGGGCCCCACAGATACGCAGTATTTT.

This clonotype showed up just a few times. The V gene is TRBV6-2 or TRBV6-3, the J gene TRBJ2-7; TRBD2 is a possible D gene (5 bases). This CDR3 contains 13 residues. The germline V and J ends were trimmed by 5 bases and 0 bases, with 8 bases remaining between them. Germline CDR1 reads MNHEY; CDR2 reads SVGEGT. This CDR3 reads CASSRESSYEQYV. In nucleotides, the CDR3 is TGTGCCAGCAGTCGGGAAAGCTCCTACGAGCAGTACGTC.

This clonotype was detected ten times or more. The J gene is TRBJ1-5, the V gene TRBV27; a possible D gene is TRBD1 (5 bases). This CDR3 is built from 17 residues. Trimming took 0 bases from V and 3 from J, leaving 15 bases between them. Germline assignment: CDR1 MNHEY and CDR2 SMNVEV (reference sequence). In nucleotides, the CDR3 is TGTGCCAGCAGTTTATCTTGGGGACTTGGGAACAATCAGCCCCAGCATTTT. The encoded protein is CASSLSWGLGNNQPQHF.

This clonotype was counted between two and nine times. This chain links TRBV12-3 or TRBV12-4 with TRBJ1-2, with D unclear. This CDR3 is built from 16 residues. With 1 base removed from V and 6 bases from J, the gap between germline ends came to 18 bases. The CDR3 DNA reads TGTGCCAGCAGTTTAGGGTTGGTTCGGGGATTGAATGGCTACACCTTC. Translated, it gives CASSLGLVRGLNGYTF.

This clonotype was seen only a few times. V gene TRBV10-3 combines with J gene TRBJ1-5, with TRBD1 matching 8 bases. The CDR3 loop spans 15 amino acids. V shed 6 bases and J 4 bases; nucleotides not matched to a gene: 8. Germline CDR1 and CDR2: ENHRY and SYGVKD. The DNA for the CDR3 is TGTGCCATCAGCGAACAGGGGGTGGGTAATCAGCCCCAGCATTTT. Its protein is CAISEQGVGNQPQHF.

The sample holds a few counts of this clonotype. DNA for the CDR3: TGTGCCAGCAGCTTAGGGGTACTCAGCAATCAGCCCCAGCATTTT. Amino acids: CASSLGVLSNQPQHF. The chain carries TRBV7-9 and TRBJ1-5; D gene unclear. The CDR3 length is 15 residues. The ends were cut back, 1 base at V and 1 base at J, with 8 bases in the middle. CDR1 is SEHNR, CDR2 FQNEAQ, per germline (reference sequence).

In DNA, the CDR3 is TGCGCCAGCAGCCAAGGATCAGAGATATCCTACGAGCAGTACTTC. This encodes CASSQGSEISYEQYF. The chain links TRBV4-3 to TRBJ2-7; D is unclear. CDR3 length: 15 residues. V lost 1 base and J lost 1, with 11 bases in between. Germline CDR1 is LGHNA and CDR2 is YSLEER.

This chain uses TRBV29-1 with TRBJ2-2; 8 bases fit TRBD1. The CDR3 has 16 residues. The germline gives CDR1 SQVTM, CDR2 ANQGSEA. CDR3: CRAKPTDRGNTGELFF. CDR3 nucleotide sequence: TGCAGAGCCAAACCAACCGACAGGGGGAACACCGGGGAGCTGTTTTTT.

The V call is TRBV4-2, the J call TRBJ2-3; perhaps TRBD2 as D (6 bases). Germline V gene data show CDR1 as LGHNA and CDR2 as YNFKEQ. The CDR3 runs 15 residues. V dropped 0 bases and J dropped 1 base, with 8 bases sitting between them. The CDR3 loop reads CASSQERDGTDTQYF. CDR3 nucleotide sequence: TGTGCCAGCAGCCAAGAGCGGGATGGCACAGATACGCAGTATTTT.

The chain links TRBV11-2 to TRBJ2-2, with no clear D. This CDR3 has 17 residues. From germline, CDR1 is SGHAT and CDR2 FQNNGV. The germline V and J ends were trimmed by 5 bases and 4 bases, with 20 bases remaining between them. DNA of the CDR3: TGTGCCAGCAGCCCCCGCTTGATTCTCCTGGGCACCGGGGAGCTGTTTTTT. Translated, it gives CASSPRLILLGTGELFF.

This clonotype appeared many times. The V gene is TRBV20-1, the J gene TRBJ2-3; 11 nucleotides match TRBD2. Germline V gene sequence: CDR1 DFQATT, CDR2 SNEGSKA (reference sequence). This CDR3 is built from 13 residues. After removal of 5 bases from V and 3 bases from J, the junction contained 1 base not matched to a gene. The CDR3 DNA follows: TGCAGTGCTGCTAGCGGGAGGACAGATACGCAGTATTTT. It codes for CSAASGRTDTQYF.

This clonotype has more than one count but fewer than ten. J is TRBJ1-5 and V is TRBV7-2; the D is unclear. Trimming took 2 bases from V and 7 from J, leaving 12 bases between them. CDR1 is SGHTA, CDR2 FQGNSA, per germline. The CDR3 loop spans 14 amino acids. The CDR3 DNA reads TGTGCCAGCAGCTTATTTGGGGTGGAACAGCCCCAGCATTTT. It is translated as CASSLFGVEQPQHF. The full variable domain, in which reference TRBV7-2 and TRBJ1-5 provide the parts outside the CDR3, is GAGVSQSPSNKVTEKGKDVELRCDPISGHTALYWYRQSLGQGLEFLIYFQGNSAPDKSGLPSDRFSAERTGGSVSTLTIQRTQQEDSAVYLCASSLFGVEQPQHFGDGTRLSIL.

V and J are TRBV11-2 and TRBJ1-4; maybe TRBD1 (5 bases). The CDR3 has 18 amino acids. Germline values: CDR1 SGHAT, CDR2 FQNNGV. V lost 2 bases, J lost 7 bases, and 23 bases lay in between. CDR3 in amino acids: CASSLNGVGGHRAEKLFF. Written as DNA, the CDR3 is TGTGCCAGCAGCTTAAATGGGGTTGGAGGACATAGGGCTGAAAAACTGTTTTTT.

V gene TRBV6-5 combines with J gene TRBJ2-5, with 8 bases that match TRBD2. CDR3 length: 18 amino acids. Germline CDR1 reads MNHEY; CDR2 reads SVGAGI. Unmatched junction bases numbered 14, after V lost 1 base and J lost 4 bases. The CDR3 DNA is TGTGCCAGCAGTTACTACGTACTAGCGGAGGGGGGTCGAGAGACCCAGTACTTC. Its translation is CASSYYVLAEGGRETQYF.